This T cell receptor (beta chain) was observed in a study of blood T cell repertoires in COVID-19. This CDR3 spans 14 amino acids. CDR1 is GTSNPN, CDR2 SVGIG, per germline (reference sequence). Trimming at V came to 0 bases and at J to 10 bases, leaving 6 bases not matched to a gene. Residents of about 25 US areas, aged roughly 18 to 89 years, made up the participants. Self-reported history from a screening survey and questionnaire set each donor's cohort. Within the 2 weeks before study entry, each person in the exposed group met a COVID-19 case. Authors' processing steps: Estimates of nucleated cell counts were drawn from the amplification of reference gene primers. Sequenced by immunoSEQ multiplex PCR; TCRdb stores in-frame clones only, minus some. Clone size and the V and J calls come from that table; the DNA yielded D and trimming. Among some 190,000 clones listed, approximately 80% were seen once.

The origin of this receptor is a man in his sixties who had been exposed to COVID-19. This chain links TRBV30 with TRBJ1-6, with 7 positions matching TRBD1. The sequenced material came from PBMCs or T cells enriched from blood (not recorded which). The chain's CDR3 is CAWSVRPGGSPLHF. The CDR3 DNA reads as TGTGCCTGGAGTGTCCGTCCAGGGGGATCACCCCTCCACTTT. The variable domain in full, completed from reference TRBV30 and TRBJ1-6, reads SQTIHQWPATLVQPVGSPLSLECTVEGTSNPNLYWYRQAAGRGLQLLFYSVGIGQISSEVPQNLSASRPQDRQFILSSKKLLLSDSGFYLCAWSVRPGGSPLHFGNGTRLTVT.